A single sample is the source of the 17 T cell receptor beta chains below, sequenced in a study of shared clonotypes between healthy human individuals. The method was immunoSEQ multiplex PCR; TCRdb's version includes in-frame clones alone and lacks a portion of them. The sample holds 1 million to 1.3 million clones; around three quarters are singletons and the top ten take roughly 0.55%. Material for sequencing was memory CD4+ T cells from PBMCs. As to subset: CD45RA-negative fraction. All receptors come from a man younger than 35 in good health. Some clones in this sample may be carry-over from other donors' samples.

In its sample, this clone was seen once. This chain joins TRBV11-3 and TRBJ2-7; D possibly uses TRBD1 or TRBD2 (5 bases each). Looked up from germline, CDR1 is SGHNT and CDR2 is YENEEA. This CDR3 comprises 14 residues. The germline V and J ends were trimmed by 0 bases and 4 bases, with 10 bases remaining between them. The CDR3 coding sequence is TGTGCCAGCAGCTTAGAGTGGGACGGATACGAGCAGTACTTC. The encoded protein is CASSLEWDGYEQYF. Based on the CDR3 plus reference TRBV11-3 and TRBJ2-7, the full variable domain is EAGVVQSPRYKIIEKKQPVAFWCNPISGHNTLYWYLQNLGQGPELLIRYENEEAVDDSQLPKDRFSAERLKGVDSTLKIQPAELGDSAVYLCASSLEWDGYEQYFGPGTRLTVT.

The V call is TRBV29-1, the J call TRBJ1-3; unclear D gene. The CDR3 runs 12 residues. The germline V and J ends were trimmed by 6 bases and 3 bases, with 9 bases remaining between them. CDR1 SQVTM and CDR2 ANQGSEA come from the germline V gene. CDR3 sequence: CSVSGDGNTIYF. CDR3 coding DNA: TGCAGCGTCTCCGGGGATGGAAACACCATATATTTT.

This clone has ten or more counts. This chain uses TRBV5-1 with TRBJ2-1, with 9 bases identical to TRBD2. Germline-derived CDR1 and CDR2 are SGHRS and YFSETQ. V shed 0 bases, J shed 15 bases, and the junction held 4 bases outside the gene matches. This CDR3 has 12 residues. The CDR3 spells CASSLEMGLAFF. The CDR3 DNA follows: TGCGCCAGCAGCTTGGAGATGGGACTAGCGTTCTTC.

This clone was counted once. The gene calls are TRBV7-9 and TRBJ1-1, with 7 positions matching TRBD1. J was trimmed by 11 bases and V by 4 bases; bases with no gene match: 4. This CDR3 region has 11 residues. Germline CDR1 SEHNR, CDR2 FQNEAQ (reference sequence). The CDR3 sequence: CASSSTGWAFF. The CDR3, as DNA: TGTGCCAGCAGCTCGACAGGGTGGGCTTTCTTT. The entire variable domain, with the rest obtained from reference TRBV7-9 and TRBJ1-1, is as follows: DTGVSQNPRHKITKRGQNVTFRCDPISEHNRLYWYRQTLGQGPEFLTYFQNEAQLEKSRLLSDRFSAERPKGSFSTLEIQRTEQGDSAMYLCASSSTGWAFFGQGTRLTVV.

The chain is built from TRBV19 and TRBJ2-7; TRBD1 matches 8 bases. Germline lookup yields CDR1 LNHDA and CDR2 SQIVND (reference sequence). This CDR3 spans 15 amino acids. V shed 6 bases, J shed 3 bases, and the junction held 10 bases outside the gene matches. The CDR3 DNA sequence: TGTGCCAGTAGCCCCTTCCTGACAGGGGACTACGAGCAGTACTTC. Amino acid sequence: CASSPFLTGDYEQYF.

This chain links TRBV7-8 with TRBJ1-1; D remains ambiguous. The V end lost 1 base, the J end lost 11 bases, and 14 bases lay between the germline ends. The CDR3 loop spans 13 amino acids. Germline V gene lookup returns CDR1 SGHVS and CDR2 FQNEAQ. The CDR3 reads CASSLVNLGRAFF. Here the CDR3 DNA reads TGTGCCAGCAGCTTAGTAAACCTTGGGCGGGCTTTCTTT. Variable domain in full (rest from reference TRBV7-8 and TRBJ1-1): GAGVSQSPRYKVAKRGQDVALRCDPISGHVSLFWYQQALGQGPEFLTYFQNEAQLDKSGLPSDRFFAERPEGSVSTLKIQRTQQEDSAVYLCASSLVNLGRAFFGQGTRLTVV.

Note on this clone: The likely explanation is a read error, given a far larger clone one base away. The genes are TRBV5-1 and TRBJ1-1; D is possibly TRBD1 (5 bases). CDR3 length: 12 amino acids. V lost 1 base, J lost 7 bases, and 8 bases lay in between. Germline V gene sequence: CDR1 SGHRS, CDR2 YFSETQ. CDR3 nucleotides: TGCGCCAGCAGCTTGAACGGGGGTGAAGCTTTCTTT. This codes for CASSLNGGEAFF. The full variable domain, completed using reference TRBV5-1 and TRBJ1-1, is KAGVTQTPRYLIKTRGQQVTLSCSPISGHRSVSWYQQTPGQGLQFLFEYFSETQRNKGNFPGRFSGRQFSNSRSEMNVSTLELGDSALYLCASSLNGGEAFFGQGTRLTVV.

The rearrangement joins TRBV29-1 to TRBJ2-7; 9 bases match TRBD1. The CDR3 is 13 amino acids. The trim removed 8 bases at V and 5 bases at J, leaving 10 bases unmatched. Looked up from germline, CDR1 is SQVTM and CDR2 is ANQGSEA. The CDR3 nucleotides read TGCAGCTTTCGAACAGGGGGCTTCGACGAGCAGTACTTC. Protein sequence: CSFRTGGFDEQYF.

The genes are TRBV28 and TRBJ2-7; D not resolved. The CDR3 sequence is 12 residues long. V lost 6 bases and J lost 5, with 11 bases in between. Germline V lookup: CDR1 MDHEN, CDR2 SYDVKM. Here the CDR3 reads CASSLISHEQYF. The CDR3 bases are TGTGCCAGCAGCCTTATTTCCCACGAGCAGTACTTC.

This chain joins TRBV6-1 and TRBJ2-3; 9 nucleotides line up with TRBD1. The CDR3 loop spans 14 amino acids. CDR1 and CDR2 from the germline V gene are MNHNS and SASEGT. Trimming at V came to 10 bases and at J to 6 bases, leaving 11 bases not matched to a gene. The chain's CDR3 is CATLRDREDDTQYF. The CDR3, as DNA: TGTGCCACACTACGGGACAGGGAGGATGATACGCAGTATTTT.

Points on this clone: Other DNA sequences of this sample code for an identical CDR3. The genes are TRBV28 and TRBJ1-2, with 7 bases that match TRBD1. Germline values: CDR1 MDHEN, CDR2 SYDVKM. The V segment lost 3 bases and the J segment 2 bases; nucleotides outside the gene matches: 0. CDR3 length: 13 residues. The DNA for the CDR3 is TGTGCCAGCAGTTTGGGACAGAACTATGGCTACACCTTC. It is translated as CASSLGQNYGYTF.

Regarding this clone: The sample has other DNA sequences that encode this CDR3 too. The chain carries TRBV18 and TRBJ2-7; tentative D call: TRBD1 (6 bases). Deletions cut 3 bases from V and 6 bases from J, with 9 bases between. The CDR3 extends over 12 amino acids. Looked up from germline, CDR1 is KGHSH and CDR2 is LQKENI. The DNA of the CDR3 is TGTGCCAGCTCACCGACAGGCGGCGAGCAGTACTTC. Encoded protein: CASSPTGGEQYF. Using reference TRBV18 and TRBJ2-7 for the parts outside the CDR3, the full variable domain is NAGVMQNPRHLVRRRGQEARLRCSPMKGHSHVYWYRQLPEEGLKFMVYLQKENIIDESGMPKERFSAEFPKEGPSILRIQQVVRGDSAAYFCASSPTGGEQYFGPGTRLTVT.

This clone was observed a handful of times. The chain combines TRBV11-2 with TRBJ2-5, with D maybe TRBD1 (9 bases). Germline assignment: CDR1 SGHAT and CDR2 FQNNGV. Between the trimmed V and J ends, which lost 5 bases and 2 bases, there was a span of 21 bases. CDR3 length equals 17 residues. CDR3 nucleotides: TGTGCCAGCAGCCTACGACTTAGCGGGACAGGGCAAGAGACCCAGTACTTC. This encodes CASSLRLSGTGQETQYF.

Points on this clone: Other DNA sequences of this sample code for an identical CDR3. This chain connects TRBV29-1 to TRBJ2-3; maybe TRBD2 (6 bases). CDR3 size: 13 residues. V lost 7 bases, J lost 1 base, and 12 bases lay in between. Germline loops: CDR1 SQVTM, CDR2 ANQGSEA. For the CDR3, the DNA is TGCAGCGGGGACTCGGGGGGCACAGATACGCAGTATTTT. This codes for CSGDSGGTDTQYF.

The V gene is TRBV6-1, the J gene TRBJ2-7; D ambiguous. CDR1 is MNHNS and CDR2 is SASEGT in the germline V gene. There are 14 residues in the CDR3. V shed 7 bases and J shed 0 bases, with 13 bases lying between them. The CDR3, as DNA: TGTGCCAGCAAATTCTCCCTAAGCTCCTACGAGCAGTACTTC. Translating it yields CASKFSLSSYEQYF.

CDR3: CASSRFRGSEYEQYF. The CDR3 nucleotides read TGTGCCAGCAGCCGATTTAGGGGGTCCGAATACGAGCAGTACTTC. The V gene is TRBV14, the J gene TRBJ2-7; D might be TRBD1 (6 bases). Germline assignment: CDR1 SGHDN and CDR2 FVKESK. V lost 4 bases to trimming and J lost 4 bases, with 17 bases between them. CDR3 length: 15 residues.

Here the CDR3 reads CASRTGLGTDTQYF. The CDR3 DNA reads TGTGCCAGCAGAACAGGGTTGGGCACAGATACGCAGTATTTT. The chain links TRBV2 to TRBJ2-3, with D maybe TRBD1 (6 bases). The V gene lost 6 bases and the J gene lost 1 base, with 11 bases spanning the gap. Germline loops: CDR1 SNHLY, CDR2 FYNNEI. This CDR3 is 14 amino acids long.